A single TCR beta chain is shown here with its context. The junction differs from germline at one of its ends, possibly a read error. TCRdb analysed the 5' RACE reads with MiXCR anew, one entry per CDR3 protein. Of tens of thousands of distinct CDR3 sequences in the sample, 15% to 20% were seen once. The sample belongs to a study of spatial heterogeneity in lung cancer. The CDR3 runs to 13 residues. Germline CDR1 SGHNT, CDR2 YYREEE (reference sequence). Stated time point: blood at routine non-recurrence follow-up after resection. The material was PBMCs, obtained at follow-up. The origin of this receptor is a male donor with early-stage non-small cell lung cancer. The chain employs TRBV5-4 and TRBJ2-1; D gene unclear. CDR3 coding DNA: TGTGTCAGCAGCTTGCCGCACTACAATGAGCAGTTCTTC. Its translation: CVSSLPHYNEQFF.